This paragraph covers one T cell receptor beta chain sequence. Sequenced by immunoSEQ multiplex PCR; TCRdb stores in-frame clones only, minus some. The table includes 150,000 or so clones, roughly 93% detected once. The sample is drawn from a study of control samples from healthy donors and cancer patients. The V end lost 5 bases, the J end lost 5 bases, and 9 bases lay between the germline ends. Looked up from germline, CDR1 is MNHEY and CDR2 is SVGAGI. The CDR3 totals 12 residues. The chain recombines TRBV6-5 with TRBJ1-1; D ambiguous. The sequence was obtained from a man younger than 35 in good health. Source material: blood. The CDR3 spells CASSQVGTEAFF. In nucleotides, the CDR3 is TGTGCCAGCAGTCAGGTCGGGACTGAAGCTTTCTTT.